The 18 T cell receptor beta chains below come from one sample, sequenced in a study of preoperative IRX-2 immunotherapy in early breast cancer. This table comes from immunoSEQ multiplex PCR, and its TCRdb copy is limited to in-frame clones, with some not included. This table has around 24,000 clones, around 74% appearing once. The treatment is: preoperative locoregional IRX-2 cytokine immunotherapy. The source material was lymph node tissue, sampled after IRX-2 immunotherapy. Receptor source: a human donor with breast cancer.

V and J are TRBV28 and TRBJ2-1, with 10 positions matching TRBD2. The CDR3 consists of 16 residues. V trimming: 5 bases; J trimming: 0 bases; junction bases outside the gene matches: 4. Germline values: CDR1 MDHEN, CDR2 SYDVKM. The chain's CDR3 is CASSPSSGSSYNEQFF. Written as DNA, the CDR3 is TGTGCCAGCAGTCCGTCTAGCGGGAGCTCCTACAATGAGCAGTTCTTC.

V and J are TRBV18 and TRBJ2-7; D perhaps matches TRBD1 (6 bases). The CDR3 is 13 amino acids. Germline values: CDR1 KGHSH, CDR2 LQKENI. Trimming shortened V by 5 bases and J by 3 bases, and 11 bases separated the two germline ends. In nucleotides, the CDR3 is TGTGCCAGCTCAACGGACAGTGGCTACGAGCAGTACTTC. It translates to CASSTDSGYEQYF.

The V gene is TRBV19, the J gene TRBJ1-3, with TRBD1 as a possible D gene (5 bases). Trimming removed 5 bases from V and 4 bases from J, with 18 bases in between. Germline V lookup: CDR1 LNHDA, CDR2 SQIVND (reference sequence). The CDR3 extends over 16 amino acids. In nucleotides, the CDR3 is TGTGCCAGTAGTCCCTCCGGCAGGGACGGAGGAAACACCATATATTTT. This codes for CASSPSGRDGGNTIYF.

This chain uses TRBV6-8 with TRBJ1-2; 8 nucleotides match TRBD1. The CDR3 length is 14 residues. CDR1 MNHGY and CDR2 SAAAGT come from the germline V gene. Losses at the gene ends were 8 bases for V and 7 bases for J; bases not matched to a gene: 12. The CDR3 DNA follows: TGTGCCAGCGGGGTTCGGACAGGGAGCTCTGGCTACACCTTC. It translates to CASGVRTGSSGYTF.

This chain links TRBV19 with TRBJ1-1; the match to TRBD1 covers 7 bases. Germline trimming cut 7 bases from V and 1 base from J; bases unmatched to any gene: 9. The CDR3 runs to 15 residues. The germline V gene encodes CDR1 LNHDA and CDR2 SQIVND (reference sequence). CDR3 protein: CASTPTGAGNTEAFF. The CDR3 bases are TGTGCCAGTACCCCAACAGGGGCCGGGAACACTGAAGCTTTCTTT.

V is TRBV7-1 and J is TRBJ1-2, with 8 bases lining up with TRBD1. TRBV7-1 is designated an ORF whose function remains uncertain. V was pared by 5 bases and J by 8 bases, with 7 bases of the junction left unmatched. CDR3 length: 13 amino acids. CDR3 amino acids: CASSTQQGVGYTF. Written as DNA, the CDR3 is TGTGCCAGCAGCACCCAACAGGGGGTAGGCTACACCTTC.

The rearrangement links TRBV11-3 to TRBJ2-1; 11 nucleotides align to TRBD2. Germline trimming cut 2 bases from V and 0 bases from J; bases unmatched to any gene: 6. The CDR3 is made up of 18 amino acids. CDR1 SGHNT and CDR2 YENEEA come from the germline V gene. This CDR3 reads CASSLLGLAANSYNEQFF. The CDR3 coding sequence is TGTGCCAGCAGCTTACTGGGACTAGCGGCCAACTCCTACAATGAGCAGTTCTTC.

The chain carries TRBV28 and TRBJ2-5, with D perhaps TRBD1 (5 bases). The CDR3 is made up of 14 amino acids. The V end was cut by 2 bases, the J end by 3 bases, with 10 bases between. The germline V gene encodes CDR1 MDHEN and CDR2 SYDVKM. Here the CDR3 reads CASSLTGLKETQYF. CDR3 nucleotide sequence: TGTGCCAGCAGTTTAACAGGTTTAAAAGAGACCCAGTACTTC. The variable domain in full, with the rest retrieved from reference TRBV28 and TRBJ2-5, is DVKVTQSSRYLVKRTGEKVFLECVQDMDHENMFWYRQDPGLGLRLIYFSYDVKMKEKGDIPEGYSVSREKKERFSLILESASTNQTSMYLCASSLTGLKETQYFGPGTRLLVL.

V and J are TRBV7-6 and TRBJ2-7; 9 bases align to TRBD2. This CDR3 region has 14 residues. The trim removed 3 bases at V and 3 bases at J, leaving 3 bases unmatched. The germline V gene encodes CDR1 SGHVS and CDR2 FNYEAQ. This chain's CDR3 is CASSLAGGRYEQYF. The CDR3 coding sequence is TGTGCCAGCAGCTTGGCGGGAGGGCGCTACGAGCAGTACTTC.

The chain joins TRBV5-1 to TRBJ2-1, with TRBD1 identical over 7 bases. This CDR3 comprises 15 residues. Looked up from germline, CDR1 is SGHRS and CDR2 is YFSETQ. The trim removed 4 bases at V and 7 bases at J, leaving 11 bases unmatched. CDR3 sequence (DNA): TGCGCCAGCAGCCAACAGGGGATTTGGGAAAATGAGCAGTTCTTC. Translated, it gives CASSQQGIWENEQFF.

The genes are TRBV2 and TRBJ2-5; 8 bases are a match to TRBD2. Germline values: CDR1 SNHLY, CDR2 FYNNEI. The ends lost 4 bases at V and 2 bases at J; junction bases unmatched: 6. This CDR3 is built from 15 residues. The CDR3 here is CASSGASGSQETQYF. For the CDR3, the DNA is TGTGCCAGCAGTGGGGCTAGCGGGTCACAAGAGACCCAGTACTTC. The variable domain in full, with the rest retrieved from reference TRBV2 and TRBJ2-5, is EPEVTQTPSHQVTQMGQEVILRCVPISNHLYFYWYRQILGQKVEFLVSFYNNEISEKSEIFDDQFSVERPDGSNFTLKIRSTKLEDSAMYFCASSGASGSQETQYFGPGTRLLVL.

V gene TRBV11-3 combines with J gene TRBJ1-5; D may be TRBD1 (5 bases). The length of the CDR3 is 15 residues. Germline V gives CDR1 SGHNT, CDR2 YENEEA. V gave up 3 bases and J gave up 4 bases, with 13 bases separating them. The CDR3 sequence is CASSFAGTKNQPQHF. CDR3 DNA sequence: TGTGCCAGCAGCTTTGCCGGGACGAAGAATCAGCCCCAGCATTTT.

This clone came up once. The CDR3 loop is CASSLDGDYEQYF. The CDR3 nucleotides are TGCGCCAGCAGCTTGGACGGGGATTACGAGCAGTACTTC. The gene calls are TRBV23-1 and TRBJ2-7; possibly TRBD2 for D (5 bases). TRBV23-1 is recorded as an ORF, its role being uncertain. V lost 6 bases to trimming and J lost 4 bases, with 13 bases between them. The CDR3 spans 13 residues.

Here the CDR3 reads CASRPRGYSGNTIYF. DNA of the CDR3: TGTGCCAGCCGCCCCCGGGGCTACTCTGGAAACACCATATATTTT. The gene calls are TRBV6-4 and TRBJ1-3, with D possibly being TRBD1 (5 bases). V was pared by 8 bases and J by 0 bases, with 14 bases between. This CDR3 comprises 15 residues. Germline V gene sequence: CDR1 MRHNA, CDR2 SNTAGT.

CDR3 DNA sequence: TGTGCCAGCAGGAGGACCCTTAATGAAAAACTGTTTTTT. Translating it yields CASRRTLNEKLFF. The genes are TRBV28 and TRBJ1-4; no definite D call. The V gene lost 6 bases and the J gene lost 4 bases, with 9 bases spanning the gap. The length of the CDR3 is 13 residues. Germline assignment: CDR1 MDHEN and CDR2 SYDVKM. Looking up the rest from reference TRBV28 and TRBJ1-4 gives the full variable domain: DVKVTQSSRYLVKRTGEKVFLECVQDMDHENMFWYRQDPGLGLRLIYFSYDVKMKEKGDIPEGYSVSREKKERFSLILESASTNQTSMYLCASRRTLNEKLFFGSGTQLSVL.

J is TRBJ2-5 and V is TRBV7-8; the match to TRBD1 covers 8 bases. The CDR3 spans 15 residues. Germline loops: CDR1 SGHVS, CDR2 FQNEAQ. The trim removed 3 bases at V and 4 bases at J, leaving 7 bases unmatched. The CDR3 coding sequence is TGTGCCAGCAGCTTTCAGGGGGCGCGATTAGAGACCCAGTACTTC. Protein product: CASSFQGARLETQYF. The complete variable domain, with remaining parts taken from reference TRBV7-8 and TRBJ2-5, reads GAGVSQSPRYKVAKRGQDVALRCDPISGHVSLFWYQQALGQGPEFLTYFQNEAQLDKSGLPSDRFFAERPEGSVSTLKIQRTQQEDSAVYLCASSFQGARLETQYFGPGTRLLVL.

The chain recombines TRBV7-8 with TRBJ1-1; TRBD1 matches at 10 bases. Germline V gene sequence: CDR1 SGHVS, CDR2 FQNEAQ. The J segment lost 6 bases and the V segment lost 2 bases, leaving 6 bases of the junction unmatched. The CDR3 length is 15 residues. The CDR3 loop is CASSLLGQGDSEAFF. The CDR3 bases are TGTGCCAGCAGCTTACTAGGACAGGGGGACTCTGAAGCTTTCTTT.

This chain joins TRBV7-8 and TRBJ2-2; 8 bases line up with TRBD2. Germline assignment: CDR1 SGHVS and CDR2 FQNEAQ. J was trimmed by 10 bases and V by 2 bases; bases with no gene match: 12. This CDR3 is built from 16 residues. CDR3 sequence reads: CASSLSLAERYLELFF. DNA for the CDR3: TGTGCCAGCAGCTTATCACTAGCGGAGAGGTACCTGGAGCTGTTTTTT.